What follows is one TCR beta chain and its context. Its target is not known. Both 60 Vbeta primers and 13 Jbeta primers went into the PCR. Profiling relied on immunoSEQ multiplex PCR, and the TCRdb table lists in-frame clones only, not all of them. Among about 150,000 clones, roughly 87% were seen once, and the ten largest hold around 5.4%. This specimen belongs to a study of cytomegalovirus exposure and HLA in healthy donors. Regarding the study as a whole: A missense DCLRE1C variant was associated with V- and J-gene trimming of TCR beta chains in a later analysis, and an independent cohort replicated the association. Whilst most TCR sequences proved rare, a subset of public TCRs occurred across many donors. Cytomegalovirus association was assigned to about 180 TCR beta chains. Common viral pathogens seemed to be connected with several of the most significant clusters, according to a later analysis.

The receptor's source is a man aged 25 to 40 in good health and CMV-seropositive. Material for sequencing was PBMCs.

In DNA form, the CDR3 reads TGTGCCAGCAGCGCATCGGGGGTCCCCTGGGAGCAGTACTTC. Protein product: CASSASGVPWEQYF. V and J are TRBV9 and TRBJ2-7; a possible D gene is TRBD2 (6 bases). Trimming stripped 3 bases from V and 7 bases from J, with 17 bases between. The CDR3 runs to 14 residues. CDR1 is SGDLS, CDR2 YYNGEE, per germline. Together with reference TRBV9 and TRBJ2-7, the CDR3 gives the full variable domain: DSGVTQTPKHLITATGQRVTLRCSPRSGDLSVYWYQQSLDQGLQFLIQYYNGEERAKGNILERFSAQQFPDLHSELNLSSLELGDSALYFCASSASGVPWEQYFGPGTRLTVT.